Here is one T cell receptor (beta chain) with its context. The CDR3 extends over 16 amino acids. Looked up from germline, CDR1 is SGHRS and CDR2 is YFSETQ. Trimming at V came to 0 bases and at J to 0 bases, leaving 5 bases not matched to a gene. The source of the sample is a study of early T cells in non-severe SARS-CoV-2 infection. Individual cDNA molecules were tagged with unique molecular identifiers. TCRdb re-analysed the 5' RACE reads in MiXCR, keeping a single row per CDR3 protein. This table has some 54,000 distinct CDR3 sequences, 10% appearing once. This sequence was found in an adult who was a healthcare worker with PCR-confirmed SARS-CoV-2 infection or an uninfected control (not recorded which). The sample comprised whole blood. The chain uses TRBV5-1 and TRBJ1-2; TRBD1 matches at 7 bases. The CDR3 bases are TGCGCCAGCAGCTTGGGGCTGGGGACAGCTAACTATGGCTACACCTTC. Its translation: CASSLGLGTANYGYTF.